A selection of T cell receptor beta chains follows, all from one sample in a study of graft-versus-host responses after intestinal transplantation. The method was immunoSEQ multiplex PCR; TCRdb's version includes in-frame clones alone and lacks a portion of them. The sample contains about 45,000 clones, around 90% of which appear only once. The material was PBMCs, obtained 524 days after transplant. The receptors stem from a human patient who received an intestinal transplant, so some T cells may come from the graft donor. The CDR3 runs from the conserved cysteine through the conserved F or W. The D gene is left open where the match is weak. Where a row states a size, it is once, few, many or the class of an expanded clone; other rows omit it.

CDR3: CASSDAYEQYF; DNA: TGTGCCAGCAGCGACGCCTACGAGCAGTACTTC; size: .; V: TRBV28; D: .; J: TRBJ2-7
CDR3: CASKGGGGSYEQYF; DNA: TGTGCCAGCAAAGGCGGCGGGGGCTCCTACGAGCAGTACTTC; size: once; V: TRBV6-5; D: TRBD2; J: TRBJ2-7
CDR3: CASSRQGAPTEAFF; DNA: TGTGCCAGTAGTCGACAGGGGGCTCCCACTGAAGCTTTCTTT; size: .; V: TRBV19; D: TRBD1; J: TRBJ1-1
CDR3: CASSQDSRAGANVLTF; DNA: TGCGCCAGCAGCCAAGATTCCCGGGCTGGGGCCAACGTCCTGACTTTC; size: once; V: TRBV4-1; D: .; J: TRBJ2-6
CDR3: CASSIGVAAPYEQYF; DNA: TGTGCCAGTAGTATAGGTGTAGCTGCCCCCTACGAGCAGTACTTC; size: .; V: TRBV19; D: .; J: TRBJ2-7
CDR3: CASSEASGPIYEQYF; DNA: TGTGCCAGCAGTGAAGCTAGCGGGCCCATATACGAGCAGTACTTC; size: .; V: TRBV6-1; D: TRBD2; J: TRBJ2-7
CDR3: CASSLGSVRAFF; DNA: TGTGCCAGCAGCTTAGGCAGTGTCCGAGCTTTCTTT; size: .; V: TRBV7-2; D: .; J: TRBJ1-1
CDR3: CASSLVGGTNEQYF; DNA: TGCGCCAGCAGCTTGGTTGGTGGGACCAACGAGCAGTACTTC; size: once; V: TRBV5-1; D: .; J: TRBJ2-7
CDR3: CASSDPRDRVYGYTF; DNA: TGTGCCAGCAGCGACCCCCGGGACAGGGTCTATGGCTACACCTTC; size: .; V: TRBV9; D: TRBD1; J: TRBJ1-2
CDR3: CAWTGGYEQYF; DNA: TGTGCCTGGACAGGGGGCTACGAGCAGTACTTC; size: .; V: TRBV30; D: TRBD1; J: TRBJ2-7
CDR3: CASSLGALAGGYEQYF; DNA: TGTGCCAGCAGCCTGGGGGCCCTAGCGGGAGGCTACGAGCAGTACTTC; size: .; V: TRBV5-4; D: TRBD2; J: TRBJ2-7
CDR3: CASNGGPADTQYF; DNA: TGTGCCAGCAACGGCGGACCCGCAGATACGCAGTATTTT; size: .; V: TRBV6-5; D: .; J: TRBJ2-3
CDR3: CASSLSSGRAGDTQYF; DNA: TGTGCCAGCAGCTTAAGTAGCGGGAGGGCCGGAGATACGCAGTATTTT; size: .; V: TRBV9; D: TRBD2; J: TRBJ2-3
CDR3: CAWSALTSGSYNEQFF; DNA: TGTGCCTGGAGTGCCCTTACTAGCGGGAGCTACAATGAGCAGTTCTTC; size: few; V: TRBV30; D: TRBD2; J: TRBJ2-1
CDR3: CASSSGSLSYYGYTF; DNA: TGTGCCAGCAGCTCGGGATCCCTATCGTACTATGGCTACACCTTC; size: .; V: TRBV28; D: .; J: TRBJ1-2
CDR3: CASTWGSYYGYTF; DNA: TGTGCCAGTACTTGGGGAAGTTACTATGGCTACACCTTC; size: once; V: TRBV19; D: .; J: TRBJ1-2
CDR3: CASRPSGPGELFF; DNA: TGTGCCAGCAGACCTAGCGGGCCCGGGGAGCTGTTTTTT; size: .; V: TRBV25-1; D: TRBD2; J: TRBJ2-2
CDR3: CASSRDRNVLAKNIQYF; DNA: TGTGCCAGCAGCCGGGACAGAAACGTTTTAGCCAAAAACATTCAGTACTTC; size: .; V: TRBV28; D: TRBD1; J: TRBJ2-4
CDR3: CASSFTGTSGANEQFF; DNA: TGTGCCAGCAGCTTTACCGGGACTAGCGGAGCCAATGAGCAGTTCTTC; size: .; V: TRBV7-2; D: TRBD2; J: TRBJ2-1
CDR3: CASSSGRLNTGELFF; DNA: TGTGCCAGCAGCTCCGGACGGCTGAACACCGGGGAGCTGTTTTTT; size: .; V: TRBV5-6; D: .; J: TRBJ2-2
CDR3: CASSIRMGNTEAFF; DNA: TGTGCCAGTAGTATTCGGATGGGGAACACTGAAGCTTTCTTT; size: .; V: TRBV19; D: .; J: TRBJ1-1
CDR3: CASSPFWAEMDEQYF; DNA: TGTGCCAGCAGCCCATTCTGGGCCGAGATGGACGAGCAGTACTTC; size: .; V: TRBV7-8; D: .; J: TRBJ2-7
CDR3: CASSPLAGGVYEQYF; DNA: TGTGCCAGCAGCCCCCTAGCGGGAGGAGTCTACGAGCAGTACTTC; size: .; V: TRBV4-2; D: TRBD2; J: TRBJ2-7
CDR3: CASSVAGTEQETQYF; DNA: TGTGCCAGCAGCGTAGCAGGGACAGAACAAGAGACCCAGTACTTC; size: .; V: TRBV9; D: TRBD1; J: TRBJ2-5
CDR3: CASSSTEGFYGYTF; DNA: TGTGCCAGCTCATCGACAGAAGGCTTTTATGGCTACACCTTC; size: .; V: TRBV18; D: .; J: TRBJ1-2
CDR3: CASRPSSGSGTDTQYF; DNA: TGCGCCAGCCGGCCCTCTAGCGGGAGTGGAACAGATACGCAGTATTTT; size: .; V: TRBV5-1; D: TRBD2; J: TRBJ2-3
CDR3: CASSFSGTPLANEQFF; DNA: TGCGCCAGCAGCTTTTCAGGGACTCCCTTGGCCAATGAGCAGTTCTTC; size: .; V: TRBV5-1; D: .; J: TRBJ2-1
CDR3: CASSVIASSTDTQYF; DNA: TGTGCCAGCAGTGTGATAGCCTCTAGCACAGATACGCAGTATTTT; size: .; V: TRBV6-4; D: .; J: TRBJ2-3
CDR3: CASRAPGPSEAFF; DNA: TGTGCCAGCAGGGCCCCGGGACCCAGTGAAGCTTTCTTT; size: .; V: TRBV6-1; D: .; J: TRBJ1-1
CDR3: CASSEGRLTPLHF; DNA: TGTGCCAGCAGTGAAGGACGCCTAACACCCCTCCACTTT; size: .; V: TRBV6-1; D: .; J: TRBJ1-6
CDR3: CASSQAGGQGLNIQYF; DNA: TGTGCCAGCAGCCAAGCTGGGGGACAGGGGTTGAACATTCAGTACTTC; size: .; V: TRBV4-2; D: TRBD1; J: TRBJ2-4
CDR3: CASSDQGSPYEQYF; DNA: TGTGCCAGCAGTGATCAGGGTTCACCCTACGAGCAGTACTTC; size: .; V: TRBV6-1; D: .; J: TRBJ2-7
CDR3: CASSSQGQRNEKLFF; DNA: TGTGCCAGCAGCTCCCAGGGACAGAGAAATGAAAAACTGTTTTTT; size: .; V: TRBV11-1; D: TRBD1; J: TRBJ1-4
CDR3: CSVVGRPGQSANEQFF; DNA: TGCAGCGTTGTGGGAAGACCGGGACAGAGCGCCAATGAGCAGTTCTTC; size: .; V: TRBV29-1; D: TRBD1; J: TRBJ2-1
CDR3: CASSLIPGLADNEQFF; DNA: TGTGCCAGCAGCTTAATACCCGGACTAGCGGACAATGAGCAGTTCTTC; size: .; V: TRBV7-3; D: TRBD2; J: TRBJ2-1
CDR3: CASSLEAGGSNEQFF; DNA: TGCGCCAGCAGCTTGGAAGCGGGAGGATCCAATGAGCAGTTCTTC; size: .; V: TRBV5-1; D: TRBD2; J: TRBJ2-1
CDR3: CASSFAGQGYQPQHF; DNA: TGTGCCAGCAGTTTCGCGGGACAGGGGTATCAGCCCCAGCATTTT; size: .; V: TRBV27; D: TRBD1; J: TRBJ1-5
CDR3: CASSEGTGYGYGYTF; DNA: TGTGCCAGCAGTGAAGGTACAGGGTACGGCTATGGCTACACCTTC; size: .; V: TRBV6-1; D: .; J: TRBJ1-2
CDR3: CSVLPSGNQETQYF; DNA: TGCAGCGTTCTGCCTAGCGGGAACCAAGAGACCCAGTACTTC; size: .; V: TRBV29-1; D: TRBD2; J: TRBJ2-5
CDR3: CASGNTGTSGKETQYF; DNA: TGTGCCAGCGGAAACACCGGGACTAGCGGGAAAGAGACCCAGTACTTC; size: .; V: TRBV9; D: TRBD2; J: TRBJ2-5
CDR3: CASSFKVEQYF; DNA: TGTGCCAGCAGCTTTAAAGTCGAGCAGTACTTC; size: once; V: TRBV12-1; D: .; J: TRBJ2-7
CDR3: CASSVGDSGRLGEQFF; DNA: TGTGCCAGCAGCGTAGGAGATAGCGGGAGATTAGGTGAGCAGTTCTTC; size: few; V: TRBV9; D: TRBD2; J: TRBJ2-1
CDR3: CASSQGHRTYEQYF; DNA: TGCGCCAGCAGCCAAGGTCACAGGACCTACGAGCAGTACTTC; size: .; V: TRBV4-1; D: .; J: TRBJ2-7
CDR3: CASSVAGTGGEAFF; DNA: TGTGCCAGCAGCGTAGCCGGGACAGGCGGTGAAGCTTTCTTT; size: .; V: TRBV9; D: TRBD1; J: TRBJ1-1
CDR3: CASSPRTGGYTF; DNA: TGTGCCAGCAGTCCCCGGACAGGGGGCTACACCTTC; size: .; V: TRBV27; D: TRBD1; J: TRBJ1-2
CDR3: CASSFRGVDTQYF; DNA: TGTGCCAGCAGCTTTAGGGGGGTAGATACGCAGTATTTT; size: once; V: TRBV7-9; D: .; J: TRBJ2-3